These T cell receptor beta chains were read from a single sample in a study of regulatory and conventional T cells in RAG deficiency. TCRdb keeps only in-frame clones here, not all; method: immunoSEQ multiplex PCR. The data hold around 29,000 clones, with about 89% observed a single time. These records were also assigned to another study, of regulatory T cells.

Sequenced input: Tregs sorted from blood. These receptors all come from a human donor in good health. The CDR3 runs from the conserved cysteine through the conserved F or W. Clone sizes are given selectively: once, few, many, or a class where the clone is expanded.

CDR3 protein	V gene	J gene	clone size
CASSGQYQETQYF	TRBV18	TRBJ2-5	NA
CASSSFGLGSPLHF	TRBV6-5	TRBJ1-6	NA
CASSLNWGDRGQPRQYF	TRBV28	TRBJ2-3	NA
CASSPGLASTDTQYF	TRBV6-4	TRBJ2-3	few
CASSLAGNTGELFF	TRBV7-3	TRBJ2-2	NA
CASRPAGLAGETQYF	TRBV11-2	TRBJ2-5	NA
CASSDETGANEKLFF	TRBV6-4	TRBJ1-4	NA
CASSLEGRTEAFF	TRBV7-9	TRBJ1-1	NA
CATYFGWGSDGYTF	TRBV6-5	TRBJ1-2	NA
CAIRVGGSTDTQYF	TRBV10-3	TRBJ2-3	NA
CSASYNEQFF	TRBV20-1	TRBJ2-1	once
CASRWEGGNTIYF	TRBV6-1	TRBJ1-3	NA
CASTRAPYYEQYF	TRBV2	TRBJ2-7	NA
CASRTTTGNHYEQYF	TRBV28	TRBJ2-7	NA
CASSVHRGDTEAFF	TRBV5-5	TRBJ1-1	NA
CASNDPGGEWSNQPQHF	TRBV6-1	TRBJ1-5	few
CASSYSLGQGNYGYTF	TRBV6-5	TRBJ1-2	NA
CASSPIGGINEQFF	TRBV18	TRBJ2-1	NA
CASSERPGTGTYGYTF	TRBV27	TRBJ1-2	NA
CASSRGAGGYSNQPQHF	TRBV19	TRBJ1-5	NA
CASRISASYGYTF	TRBV28	TRBJ1-2	NA
CATSSPLWHTEAFF	TRBV15	TRBJ1-1	NA
CASSPPGLIETQYF	TRBV11-1	TRBJ2-5	NA
CASSGRDGGTEAFF	TRBV2	TRBJ1-1	NA
CASSSGGVTNEKLFF	TRBV5-5	TRBJ1-4	NA
CASSLDPANSPLHF	TRBV5-1	TRBJ1-6	NA
CASKLRINEKLFF	TRBV28	TRBJ1-4	NA
CASSRLVLGRYGYTF	TRBV7-2	TRBJ1-2	NA
CSVERDIQNIQYF	TRBV29-1	TRBJ2-4	NA
CASSQGARWGTEAFF	TRBV4-1	TRBJ1-1	NA
CASRPDGANIFEAFF	TRBV2	TRBJ1-1	NA
CASSYTQGGAEQYF	TRBV6-6	TRBJ2-7	NA
CASRRGAWGQQQETQYF	TRBV2	TRBJ2-5	NA
CASSRLAGDSRELFF	TRBV6-5	TRBJ2-2	NA
CASSPPLRLALGEQFF	TRBV18	TRBJ2-1	NA
CASSALGQYEKLFF	TRBV6-5	TRBJ1-4	NA
CASSLEAGGYEQYF	TRBV5-4	TRBJ2-7	NA
CSARAQYF	TRBV20-1	TRBJ2-3	NA
CASSLGLAGGGPRETQYF	TRBV7-2	TRBJ2-5	NA
CASSEARPSSGYGYTF	TRBV6-1	TRBJ1-2	NA
CASSQGRGGPRQYF	TRBV4-2	TRBJ2-7	NA
CASSLWQGHQPQHF	TRBV5-6	TRBJ1-5	NA
CASSKDSTSGNTIYF	TRBV5-1	TRBJ1-3	NA
CASKEAAGLNTEAFF	TRBV7-3	TRBJ1-1	NA
CASFGSYNSPLHF	TRBV2	TRBJ1-6	NA
CATSRVISGLDTQYF	TRBV15	TRBJ2-3	NA
CASTRQGNSPLHF	TRBV19	TRBJ1-6	NA
CASSLGGTGANVLTF	TRBV5-4	TRBJ2-6	NA
CASSYRTTNEKLFF	TRBV7-9	TRBJ1-4	NA
CASSPQATGVIRAFF	TRBV7-9	TRBJ1-1	NA
CASSLSPLAGQIYEQYF	TRBV5-1	TRBJ2-7	NA
CASSAQTGGPYEQYF	TRBV5-1	TRBJ2-7	NA
CASSVGGGGGKTQYF	TRBV9	TRBJ2-5	NA
CASSSPDGNPLNTEAFF	TRBV5-8	TRBJ1-1	NA
CAISDTKNTEAFF	TRBV10-3	TRBJ1-1	once
CASSLREKLFF	TRBV28	TRBJ1-4	NA
CASSLDAMGEQFF	TRBV7-7	TRBJ2-1	NA
CASLGTGGNTGELFF	TRBV2	TRBJ2-2	NA
CASSPSAYGYTF	TRBV28	TRBJ1-2	few
CASSEFSAGGRADTQYF	TRBV6-1	TRBJ2-3	NA